This TCR beta chain comes out of a study of cytomegalovirus exposure and HLA in healthy donors (dated by TCRdb to about 2017). Broadly, across the study: An earlier analysis of several hundred of the donors reported about 290 Gb of sequence data and roughly 110 million unique TCR beta sequences from around 200 million T cells. About 280 gigabases of sequencing data and 75 million to 85 million unique TCR sequences made up an early release that covered nearly 650 HLA-typed donors. Of the 300 to 500 genotyped donors, 81% were placed in the genetic ancestry cluster associated with self-reported Caucasian donors. The study was designed to test whether signatures of past pathogen exposure could be identified by cataloging public T cell receptors. The T cell repertoires of 666 subjects were profiled by immunosequencing and related to cytomegalovirus serostatus. In addition to the first cohort of 650 to 800 subjects, a separate validation cohort of 120 different subjects was used. The study combined high-throughput TCR immunosequencing, statistical association of individual TCRs with disease status, and machine learning to predict cytomegalovirus infection status. A later analysis re-analyzed previously published TCR beta repertoires from about 600 donors and added high-resolution HLA genotyping to study TCR occurrence patterns. The later analysis used no new phenotypic data to find candidate immune exposures, relying instead on TCR beta sequences and their occurrence across donors. In an earlier analysis of more than 550 of the donors, high-throughput TCR beta sequencing was used to judge whether each TCR beta V gene segment behaved as functional or pseudogenic. Donor age, sex, ethnicity and CMV serostatus were collected together with the repertoire data. In a later genetic analysis, genome-wide SNP genotypes for about 65% of the 666 donors were used, and that subset was treated as a discovery cohort. Every repertoire in the discovery cohort had been generated on one and the same sequencing platform. Both class I and class II loci were covered by HLA typing, at four-digit resolution. Typing coverage differed by locus: A, B, C, DRB1 and DQB1 were typed in roughly 620-630 donors, DQA1 in about 500, DPA1 in some 610, and DPB1 in approximately 450. Four to six DR-DQ haplotypes were handled as single units for association and clustering, since linkage in the cohort was strong. On average, around 240,000 unique TCR beta nucleotide sequences were sequenced per donor among a few hundred genotyped donors of the cohort, with 15% to 20% of those sequences being non-productive. General findings and caveats noted by the study authors: In a later analysis, 16,951 TCR beta sequences were associated with specific HLA alleles at a false discovery rate of 0.05. The cohort was sequenced for TCR beta chains only, and without alpha or paired-chain data the features that could be detected were limited. Across donors, most TCR sequences were observed very rarely, whereas some public TCRs were present in many individuals. In a later genetic analysis, fewer N-insertions in productive TCRs were reported among donors in an Asian-associated ancestry cluster than the roughly 700-donor mean. Because counts were too low, under 20 rarely observed V segments, including chromosome 9 orphons, were left out of the earlier analysis of about 500 of the donors. A further reported finding was that TCR beta sequences accurately predicted the HLA-A and HLA-B alleles for most subjects in the first cohort. According to the authors, the approach could potentially be generalized to other disease states and immunological phenotypes. Because HLA typing was missing for some donors at each locus, association tests included only the typed subset. In an earlier analysis of several hundred of the donors, most TCR beta V segments were observed in productive rearrangements about 87% or about 30% of the time, broadly matching IMGT annotations. The presence/absence analyses assumed that sequencing depth was roughly uniform across donors, and that assumption may not be true. A later genetic analysis associated a missense DCLRE1C variant with V-gene and J-gene trimming of TCR beta chains, and an independent cohort replicated the association. Most CMV-associated TCR beta chains appeared to be HLA-restricted in a later analysis, and the HLA associations seemed to be driven largely by CMV exposure. In a later analysis, HLA-associated TCR beta chains were found to be more clonally expanded and to have lower generation probabilities than equally common non-associated chains. The classifier was reported to diagnose cytomegalovirus status with high specificity and sensitivity in both the original cohort and the validation cohort. In vitro tests confirmed that a few of the cytomegalovirus-associated TCR beta chains recognize cytomegalovirus antigens. A later analysis reported that several top co-occurrence clusters appeared linked to parvovirus B19, influenza, CMV and Epstein-Barr virus. Linkage disequilibrium might explain the correlated functional status among segregating V segments, but an unknown experimental factor could not be excluded. In a later analysis, TCR association rates were found to vary across HLA loci, with the most associated TCRs seen for DRB1 alleles and the fewest for HLA-C alleles. The 87-base-pair reads could not distinguish some IMGT-functional V segments, including TRBV6-2 and TRBV6-3, so those segments were excluded. When HLA alleles, especially DR and DQ, strongly co-occurred, TCR associations were difficult to assign to individual alleles. CMV serostatus was the only immune exposure information available for the cohort. The study gave a list of over 150 TCR beta chains associated with cytomegalovirus. A cluster of highly shared sequence variants was judged likely to be a technical artifact of the sequencing pipeline.

The germline V gene specifies MGHRA as CDR1 and YSYEKL as CDR2. V and J lose 1 base and 0 bases, and a span of 13 bases separates them. The cysteine opens and the phenylalanine closes a CDR3 of 16 amino acids. The entry retains the CDR3 DNA only, 48 bases that are in frame from base 1. Of note for this clone: The antigen it recognizes is unknown. It has no much larger one-base neighbor in the sample; base qualities were not kept.

Library method: the immunoSEQ multiplex PCR assay. A mixture of 60 forward primers for TCR Vbeta segments and 13 reverse primers for TCR Jbeta segments was used in the multiplex PCR. The CDR3 region of rearranged TCR beta genes was amplified from genomic DNA by a multiplex PCR assay. On the Illumina HiSeq System, the amplified TCR beta libraries were sequenced as 87-base-pair reads. Under the source paper's analysis protocol: In a later analysis, tens of millions of unique TCR beta chains were counted across the roughly 610 repertoires, and approximately 11 million of these chains were shared by at least two donors. To remove PCR and sequencing errors, raw reads were error-corrected and collapsed into unique sequences using a nearest-neighbor algorithm that merged closely related sequences. V, D and J gene segments were assigned by aligning CDR3 sequences to IMGT reference sequences. For a sequence to be retained, at least a six-nucleotide match to both a V gene segment and a J gene segment was required. A rearrangement was called productive if the CDR3 had no stop codons and remained in frame with V and J, and every other rearrangement was called non-productive. Following IMGT convention, CDR3 was defined as the stretch from the second conserved V-encoded cysteine to the conserved J-encoded phenylalanine. Sequences without an unambiguous match to a single V gene segment were excluded from the earlier analysis of a few hundred of the donors. In an earlier analysis of 587 of the donors, a V segment was called functional when productive rearrangements were above 56.7%, and segregating when the standard deviation between donors exceeded 5%. A statistical classification framework was built for diagnosing cytomegalovirus status from the catalog of TCR beta chain sequences. In a later analysis, V and J genes were assigned by comparing TCR nucleotide sequences against IMGT/GENE-DB human TR gene sequences. In a later analysis, CDR3 sequences and most-parsimonious VDJ recombination scenarios were assigned using the TCRdist pipeline. A later analysis defined each TCR beta chain by its CDR3 amino acid sequence plus V-gene family, and excluded reads lacking a unique V-gene family. In a later analysis, fewer than 650 highly shared, low-generation-probability nucleotide sequences were removed to address suspected cross-contamination and a sequencing artifact. In a later analysis, a clonal expansion index for each public chain was calculated from normalized within-repertoire ranks of inferred template counts. A later analysis computed generation probabilities with a VDJ recombination model fitted to out-of-frame rearrangements, and checked the results against IGoR. In a later analysis, TCR-TCR, TCR-HLA and TCR-CMV co-occurrence was scored with hypergeometric tests, and a repertoire-size bias correction was applied to TCR pairs. In a later analysis, false discovery rates were estimated by permuting HLA or CMV assignments 20 times. A later analysis grouped co-occurring TCRs with DBSCAN, adding TCRdist sequence similarity when clustering within HLA-allele-positive subsets. Co-occurrence clustering excluded repertoires with fewer than 30,000 or more than 120,000 public chains, plus five with anomalous nucleotide sharing. TCRdb re-hosts the immuneACCESS table, in-frame sequences only. Its copies lack some clones; in the studies checked, an unresolved V gene accounts for under half of them, and the cause for the rest is not known. That table furnishes V, J and clone size, whereas the DNA furnished D and trimming. The sample contains over 250,000 clones, roughly 90% of them found a single time. The ten top clones hold 3.5% to 4.5% of the sample.

In total, 600 or so healthy bone marrow donors made up the cohort. All cohort members were sampled while nominally healthy, although unrecorded immune exposures were likely present. The donor was CMV seropositive and belonged to the group of about 290 seropositive cohort members. A peripheral blood sample was provided by each donor, and peripheral blood mononuclear cells were used for TCR beta sequencing. Genomic DNA was extracted from the blood cell samples with the Qiagen DNeasy Blood Extraction Kit. Sequenced: PBMCs. The sequence was collected from a middle-aged man in good health and CMV-seropositive. The V and J genes are TRBV4-1 and TRBJ2-7; 5 matching bases give a weak D call of TRBD2. The CDR3 is CASSQGHAGGSYEQYF. The DNA sequence is given as TGCGCCAGCAGCCAAGGGCATGCGGGTGGCTCCTACGAGCAGTACTTC.